This record concerns one TCR beta chain sequence. The sample holds many counts of this clonotype. Its antigen has not been determined. Base qualities are not recorded, but no much larger clone differs from it by a single base. Including cysteine and phenylalanine, the CDR3 has 13 amino acids. The only DNA kept is the CDR3, 39 bases in frame from the first base. CDR1 GTSNPN and CDR2 SVGIG are derived from the germline V gene (reference sequence). The time point label of this sample denotes: newly diagnosed GD, antithyroid drugs for less than 3 months. For both TCR sequencing and RNA sequencing, RNA was extracted from PBMCs using TRIzol. The diagnosis of Graves' disease followed American Thyroid Association guidelines. Patients were recruited from an endocrinology department in Xi'an, China. Each patient gave roughly 8.4 milliliters of peripheral blood, collected in an EDTA anticoagulant tube. Ficoll Paque Plus density gradient separation was used to isolate PBMCs, and no further T cell sorting was done. An Agilent 2100 Bioanalyzer and agarose gel were used to assess RNA quality, and a NanoDrop 2000 was used to measure RNA concentration.

Receptor libraries were prepared by multiplex PCR. Sequencing used an Illumina HiSeq 4000. To build TCR beta libraries, CDR3 regions were amplified by Arm-PCR using iRepertoire HTBI primers. Gel purification was performed on PCR products prior to sequencing. The paper's processing steps were these. Gene usage analysis of CDR3 amino acid clonotypes relied on the roughly 67 TRBV and around 14 TRBJ segments identified across samples. Filtered high-quality paired reads were merged into contigs using COPE and FqMerger. Contigs were aligned with BLAST to IMGT TRBV, TRBD and TRBJ reference genes, and CDR3 was defined per IMGT. Clonotypes above 0.1% frequency were classified as highly expanded clones. Shannon entropy was used to measure repertoire diversity, and the Gini coefficient was used to measure V-J evenness. Clonotypes shared by more than one individual were considered public. The public reads were reprocessed in TCRdb via fastp at Q25 and MiXCR, keeping in-frame beta chains. Duplicate CDR3 protein sequences are folded into a single record with the most common DNA and genes. The V and J calls come from TCRdb's annotation, not from the publication. The sample table lists approximately 490,000 distinct CDR3 sequences, roughly 16% of them with a count of one. Approximately 12% of the sample rests with the top ten.

This sample is part of a study of regulatory T cells in long-lasting Graves disease (dated by TCRdb to the early 2020s). As for the study more broadly: Patients with newly diagnosed Graves' disease had been on antithyroid drugs for under 3 months. Peripheral blood TCR sequencing and RNA sequencing compared persistent Graves' disease patients with newly diagnosed Graves' disease patients. The study took place in China and was registered as a clinical trial. A total of about 33 samples underwent TCR sequencing, from about 13 patients with persistent Graves' disease and about 20 patients with newly diagnosed Graves' disease.

What the work shows at the level of the full study, not this receptor alone: Persistent disease showed preferential use of TRBV28, TRBJ1-2 and TRBJ2-5, whereas newly diagnosed disease favored TRBV20-1 and TRBJ2-1. Only the TCR beta chain was sequenced and analyzed. Lower TCR Shannon entropy and fewer highly expanded clones were observed in persistent Graves' disease patients than in newly diagnosed patients, which suggested clonal expansion. As a limitation, the authors acknowledged that the small sample size may reduce accuracy. Only peripheral blood was studied, because thyroid tissue, the primary lesion, was inaccessible. Persistent patients shared more public clonotypes among themselves (roughly 2,700) than newly diagnosed patients did (roughly 920).

The sample was also linked to a second study, of T cells in Graves' hyperthyroidism and ophthalmopathy. Looking at the second paper: Stable Graves' hyperthyroidism was defined as no progression to ophthalmopathy during 18 months of follow-up. Hyperthyroidism patients were aged 18 to 65 years and newly diagnosed, with disease duration of less than 2 months. Any patient with an uncontrolled infection, another autoimmune disease, pregnancy or lactation was excluded. Diagnoses relied on clinical symptoms, serum thyroxine and TRAb, thyroid ultrasound and orbital computed tomography. For the first round of RT-PCR on the TCR CDR3, the HTBI primer set was used together with the Qiagen OneStep RT-PCR kit. Most expanded thyroid clonotypes (frequency above 0.001) were also detected in blood, suggesting blood repertoires may reflect thyroid immune responses. Ophthalmopathy was separated from stable hyperthyroidism by a 13 V-J signature model, with over 85% sensitivity and roughly 81% specificity obtained in cross-validation and 80%/75% obtained in testing. During validation, the model predicted progression to ophthalmopathy a median of roughly six months ahead of onset, with around 70% sensitivity and 72.22% specificity. To identify TCR V-J signatures that set the groups apart, the researchers used a discovery cohort of 100 patients, made up of around 42 with Graves' ophthalmopathy and 57 with stable Graves' hyperthyroidism. Prospective prediction of ophthalmopathy was tested in an independent validation cohort consisting of 18 hyperthyroidism patients and some 16 patients who later progressed to ophthalmopathy. For training and testing, the roughly 97 patients in the discovery cohort were randomly divided in a 7:3 ratio. In several Graves' hyperthyroidism patients, the study also compared T-cell repertoires from thyroid tissue with T-cell repertoires from blood. Following sampling, methimazole starting at 30 mg daily was given to hyperthyroidism patients, and high-dose intravenous methylprednisolone was given to ophthalmopathy patients. A second multiplex PCR round built the libraries, followed by size selection and purification. The libraries were sequenced on an Illumina HiSeq2000 using paired-end 100 bp reads. SOAPnuke was used to process the raw data, with reads discarded if the reads contained adapters or uncalled bases, had a mean Phred below 15, or lacked an exact constant-primer or identifier match. High-quality paired reads were merged using COPE v1.2.5, and each unique nucleotide sequence was defined as a clonotype. MiTCR v1.1 was used to align clonotypes to the IMGT TRBV, TRBD and TRBJ reference segments. The analysis was restricted to V-J combinations with a frequency above 0.0001, which together covered around 99% of the repertoires. The TCS score was defined as the ratio of F50 (clonal expansion) to E x V (chaos), calculated using BLOSUM62-based TCRdist between CDR3 peptides within each V-J. Welch's t-statistics and random forest reduced approximately 520 V-J features to roughly 13, which were used in a naive Bayes classifier (R e1071). Sample size was not statistically predetermined, and blinding of investigators to group allocation was not performed. The paper describes TCR Vbeta CDR3 sequencing of 135 peripheral blood samples, made up of approximately 40 ophthalmopathy patients, roughly 75 hyperthyroidism patients and 17 progressor patients.

The sample in question was peripheral blood mononuclear cells (PBMCs), obtained at new diagnosis, from a patient treated with antithyroid drugs. The chain uses TRBV30 and TRBJ2-1; the D gene could be TRBD1 or TRBD2, each one agreeing over 5 bases. The closer fit of TRBJ2-5 to the DNA end suggests the J call may be wrong. This sequence was found in a man aged 35-49 years with Graves disease. Donor details come from another sample of the same person, matched by shared clones. The DNA reads TGTGCCTGGAGTGTCGGGACGGGAAAGACCCAGTACTTC. Translated, this gives CAWSVGTGKTQYF.